Included here is one T cell receptor (beta chain) sequence, with context. This sample stems from a study of beta chain features in type 1 diabetes. V was pared by 5 bases and J by 2 bases, with 3 bases of the junction left unmatched. CDR1 and CDR2 (germline): LGHNA, YSLEER. This CDR3 spans 14 amino acids. What was sequenced were expressed TCRB transcripts, since all of the isolated RNA had been reverse transcribed. Libraries were prepared by immunoSEQ multiplex PCR; TCRdb keeps only in-frame clonotypes and omits some of them. Of approximately 170,000 clones in the sample, approximately 9.1% were seen once.

The chain employs TRBV4-3 and TRBJ2-5; 9 bases agree with TRBD1. The origin of this receptor is a woman in her late teens or twenties in good health. The sequencing input was central memory CD4+ T cells from blood. The DNA for the CDR3 is TGCGCCAGCAGCTTTGGACAGGGGCAAGAGACCCAGTACTTC. Residues: CASSFGQGQETQYF.